This TCR beta chain is drawn from a study of human T cells and chemical hapten exposure. Across the study: Affected patients, primarily female, had alopecia areata, totalis or universalis.

This clonotype was counted only a few times. The CDR3 is 13 amino acids. Trimming stripped 5 bases from V and 4 bases from J, with 11 bases between. Time point of the sample: patch test 1, 2 weeks after DPC sensitization. Treatment described: therapeutic diphenylcyclopropenone sensitization with weekly scalp DPC. Unique molecular identifiers were affixed to discrete cDNA molecules within the library. TCRdb reprocessed the RACE reads via MiXCR and lists one record per CDR3 protein. The table shows approximately 340,000 distinct CDR3 sequences, with roughly 6.9% occurring only once. This specimen was whole blood, taken in connection with sensitization to the hapten diphenylcyclopropenone (DPC). The receptor was isolated from a woman under 30 with alopecia areata. Some clones in this sample may be carry-over from other donors' samples. The V gene is TRBV12-3 or TRBV12-4, the J gene TRBJ1-2; perhaps TRBD1 as D (5 bases). CDR3 sequence (DNA): TGTGCCAGCAGTGGGGACGTACTCTATGGCTACACCTTC. Protein product: CASSGDVLYGYTF.